This note documents a single T cell receptor (beta chain) sequence. Its specificity is not known. Clones were sequenced by immunoSEQ multiplex PCR, and TCRdb holds only the in-frame ones, with some missing. The table lists 60,000 to 75,000 clones, about 90% of them singletons. These data originate in a study of OX40 agonist ivuxolimab in advanced cancers. Deletions cut 3 bases from V and 5 bases from J, with 14 bases between. The CDR3 has 14 residues. Germline CDR1 and CDR2: SGDLS and YYNGEE. Study-wide findings and caveats: The study did not work out the antigen specificity of the expanded peripheral T cells.

Patients were ruled out by autoimmune disease history or systemic immunosuppression. Sequences were derived from CD4+ or CD8+ T cells sorted from blood, sampled in a trial of the OX40 agonist ivuxolimab. The TCR comes from an adult with an advanced solid tumor such as melanoma, head and neck, liver or kidney cancer. The chain combines TRBV9 with TRBJ2-5; tentative D call: TRBD1 (6 bases). The chain's CDR3 is CASSALGGPETQYF. In nucleotides, the CDR3 is TGTGCCAGCAGCGCACTTGGGGGCCCGGAGACCCAGTACTTC.